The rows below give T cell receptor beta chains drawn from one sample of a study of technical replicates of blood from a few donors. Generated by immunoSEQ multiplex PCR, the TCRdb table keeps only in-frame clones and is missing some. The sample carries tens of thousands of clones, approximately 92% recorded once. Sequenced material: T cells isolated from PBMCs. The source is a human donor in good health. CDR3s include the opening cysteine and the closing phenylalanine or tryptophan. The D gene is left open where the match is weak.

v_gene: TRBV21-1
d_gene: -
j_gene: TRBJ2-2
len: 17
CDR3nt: TGTGCCAGCAGCAAAGTCAGGGGTCCGAAGAACACCGGGGAGCTGTTTTTT
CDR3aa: CASSKVRGPKNTGELFF

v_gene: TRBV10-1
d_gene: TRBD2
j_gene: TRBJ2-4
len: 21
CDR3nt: TGCGCCAGCAGTGAGCCAGCGGGACTAGCGGGAGGTAGGAACGGCAAAAACATTCAGTACTTC
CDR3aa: CASSEPAGLAGGRNGKNIQYF

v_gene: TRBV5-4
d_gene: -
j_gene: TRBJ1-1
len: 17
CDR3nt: TGTGCCAGCAGATCAATGCTCCCAATCGGGGAGAACACTGAAGCTTTCTTT
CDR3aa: CASRSMLPIGENTEAFF

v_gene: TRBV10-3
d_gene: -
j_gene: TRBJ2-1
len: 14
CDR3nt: TGTGCCATCACGGGTGGACAGTACTACAATGAGCAGTTCTTC
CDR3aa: CAITGGQYYNEQFF

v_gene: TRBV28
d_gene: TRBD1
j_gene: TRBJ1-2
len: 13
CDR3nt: TGTGCCAGCAGTTTGGGACAGCTTGAAAGGCACACCTTC
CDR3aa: CASSLGQLERHTF

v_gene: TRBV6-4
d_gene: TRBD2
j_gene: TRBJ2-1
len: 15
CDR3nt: TGTGCCAGCAGTCTTCTAGCGGGGAGTATTAATGAGCAGTTCTTC
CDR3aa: CASSLLAGSINEQFF

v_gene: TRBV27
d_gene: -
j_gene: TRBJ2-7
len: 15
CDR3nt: TGTGCCAGCAGTTCCAACAACCTAGCACCCTACGAGCAGTACTTC
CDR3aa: CASSSNNLAPYEQYF

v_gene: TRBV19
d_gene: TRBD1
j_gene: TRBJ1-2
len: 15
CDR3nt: TGTGCCAGTAGTACCGGGACAGGGGCGAACTATGGCTACACCTTC
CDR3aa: CASSTGTGANYGYTF

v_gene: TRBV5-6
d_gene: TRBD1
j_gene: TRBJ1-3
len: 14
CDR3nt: TGTGCCAGCTTCAAGGGGGCCAGTGGAAACACCATATATTTT
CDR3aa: CASFKGASGNTIYF

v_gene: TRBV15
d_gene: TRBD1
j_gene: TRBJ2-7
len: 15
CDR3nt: TGTGCCACCAGCGTGGGACAGCTGGACTTCTACGAGCAGTACTTC
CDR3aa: CATSVGQLDFYEQYF

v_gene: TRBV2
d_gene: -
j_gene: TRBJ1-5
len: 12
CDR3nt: TGTGCCAGCAGGGACAGTGGACTGCCCCAGCATTTT
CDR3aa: CASRDSGLPQHF

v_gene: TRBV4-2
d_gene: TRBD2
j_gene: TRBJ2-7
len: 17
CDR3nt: TGTGCCAGCAGCCAAGACAATCTAGCGGGAGAAGGCAACGAGCAGTACTTC
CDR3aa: CASSQDNLAGEGNEQYF

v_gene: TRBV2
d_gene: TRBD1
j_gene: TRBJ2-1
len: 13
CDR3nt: TGTGCCAGCCGCTGGACAGGGAGGAATGAGCAGTTCTTC
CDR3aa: CASRWTGRNEQFF

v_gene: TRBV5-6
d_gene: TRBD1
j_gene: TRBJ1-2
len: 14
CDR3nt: TGTGCCAGCAGCTGGGGGACAGGTAGCTATGGCTACACCTTC
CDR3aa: CASSWGTGSYGYTF